The entry below describes one T cell receptor beta chain. Its specificity is unknown. TCRdb recomputed calls from the reads with MiXCR, one row per CDR3 protein. The sample includes more than 250,000 distinct CDR3 sequences, approximately 15% of them seen just once. This entry belongs to a study of T cell repertoires in cytomegalovirus infection. Study observations and caveats: The study found HLA-C-restricted CMV-specific TCR beta clonotypes dominating the ex vivo response.

The CDR3 is 15 residues long. Germline values: CDR1 MDHEN, CDR2 SYDVKM. The ends lost 6 bases at V and 3 bases at J; junction bases unmatched: 6. What was sequenced was PBMCs. The chain links TRBV28 to TRBJ2-3; 10 positions match TRBD2. The receptor was derived from a human donor in good health (CMV status not recorded). Some clones in this sample may be carry-over from other donors' samples. In nucleotides, the CDR3 is TGTGCCAGCAGCCAACCGGGACTAGCGACAGATACGCAGTATTTT. It encodes CASSQPGLATDTQYF.